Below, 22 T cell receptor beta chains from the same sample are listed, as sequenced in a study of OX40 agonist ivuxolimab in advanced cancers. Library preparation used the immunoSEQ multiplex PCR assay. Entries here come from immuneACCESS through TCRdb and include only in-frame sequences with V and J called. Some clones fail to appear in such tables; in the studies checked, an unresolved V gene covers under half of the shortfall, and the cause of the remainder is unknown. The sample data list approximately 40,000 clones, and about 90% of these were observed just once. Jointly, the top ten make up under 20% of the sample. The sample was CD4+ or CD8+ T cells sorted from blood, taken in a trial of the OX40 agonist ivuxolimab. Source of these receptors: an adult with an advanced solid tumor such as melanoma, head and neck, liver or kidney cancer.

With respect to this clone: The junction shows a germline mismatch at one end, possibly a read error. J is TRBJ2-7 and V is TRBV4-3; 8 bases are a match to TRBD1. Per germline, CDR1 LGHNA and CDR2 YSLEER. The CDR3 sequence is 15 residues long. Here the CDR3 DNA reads TGCGCCAGCAGACAAGATCGGACAGGGCGATACGAGCAGTACTTC. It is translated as CASRQDRTGRYEQYF.

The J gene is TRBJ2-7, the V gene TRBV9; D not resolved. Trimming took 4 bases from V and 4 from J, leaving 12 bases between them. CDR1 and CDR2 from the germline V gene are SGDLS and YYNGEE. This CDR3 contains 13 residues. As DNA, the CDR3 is TGTGCCAGCAGCCGGTACGACGGGTACGAGCAGTACTTC. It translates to CASSRYDGYEQYF.

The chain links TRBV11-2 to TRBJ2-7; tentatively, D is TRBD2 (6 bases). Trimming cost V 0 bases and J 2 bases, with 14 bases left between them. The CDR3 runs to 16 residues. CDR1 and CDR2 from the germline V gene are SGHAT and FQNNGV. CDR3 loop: CASSLDPLAPTYEQYF. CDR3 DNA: TGTGCCAGCAGCTTAGATCCCCTAGCGCCAACCTACGAGCAGTACTTC.

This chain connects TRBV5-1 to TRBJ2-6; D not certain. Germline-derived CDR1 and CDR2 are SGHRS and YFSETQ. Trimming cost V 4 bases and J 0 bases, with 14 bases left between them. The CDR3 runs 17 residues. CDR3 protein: CASSAGPLSSGANVLTF. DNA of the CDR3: TGCGCCAGCAGCGCTGGTCCCCTTAGCTCTGGGGCCAACGTCCTGACTTTC.

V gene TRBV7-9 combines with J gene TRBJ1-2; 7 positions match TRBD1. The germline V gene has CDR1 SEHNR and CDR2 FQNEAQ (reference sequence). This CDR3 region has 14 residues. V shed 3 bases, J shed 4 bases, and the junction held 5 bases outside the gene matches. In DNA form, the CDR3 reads TGTGCCAGCAGCTTTTCGACAGGGTTCTATGGCTACACCTTC. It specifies CASSFSTGFYGYTF. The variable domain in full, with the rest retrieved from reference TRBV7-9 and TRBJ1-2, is DTGVSQNPRHKITKRGQNVTFRCDPISEHNRLYWYRQTLGQGPEFLTYFQNEAQLEKSRLLSDRFSAERPKGSFSTLEIQRTEQGDSAMYLCASSFSTGFYGYTFGSGTRLTVV.

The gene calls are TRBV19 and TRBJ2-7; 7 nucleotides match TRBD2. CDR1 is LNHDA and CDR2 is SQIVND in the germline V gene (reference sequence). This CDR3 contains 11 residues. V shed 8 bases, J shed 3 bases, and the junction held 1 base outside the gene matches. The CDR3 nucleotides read TGTGCCAGTGGGGAGGGCTACGAGCAGTACTTC. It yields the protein CASGEGYEQYF.

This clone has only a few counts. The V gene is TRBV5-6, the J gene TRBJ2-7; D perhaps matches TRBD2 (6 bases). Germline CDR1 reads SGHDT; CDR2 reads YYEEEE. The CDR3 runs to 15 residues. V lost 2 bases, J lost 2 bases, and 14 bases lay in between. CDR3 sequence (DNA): TGTGCCAGCAGCTTTGGTGGCGGGGAGACCTACGAGCAGTACTTC. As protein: CASSFGGGETYEQYF.

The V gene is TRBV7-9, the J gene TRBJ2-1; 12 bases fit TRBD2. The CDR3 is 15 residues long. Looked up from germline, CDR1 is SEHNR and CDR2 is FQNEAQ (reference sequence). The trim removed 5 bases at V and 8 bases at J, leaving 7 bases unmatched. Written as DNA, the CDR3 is TGTGCCAGCAGCCCCGGACTAGCGGGGCTCGATGAGCAGTTCTTC. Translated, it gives CASSPGLAGLDEQFF.

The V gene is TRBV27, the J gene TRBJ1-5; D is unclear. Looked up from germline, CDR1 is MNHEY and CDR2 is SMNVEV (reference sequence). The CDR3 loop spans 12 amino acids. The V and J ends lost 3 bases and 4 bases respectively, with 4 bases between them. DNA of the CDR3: TGTGCCAGCAGTTTCCTTAATCAGCCCCAGCATTTT. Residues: CASSFLNQPQHF.

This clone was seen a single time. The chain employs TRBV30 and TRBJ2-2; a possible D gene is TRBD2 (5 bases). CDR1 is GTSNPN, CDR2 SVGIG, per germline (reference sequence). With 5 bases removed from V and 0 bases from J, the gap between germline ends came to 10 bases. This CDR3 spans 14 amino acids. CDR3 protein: CAWDRGSNTGELFF. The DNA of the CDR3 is TGTGCCTGGGATCGGGGTTCGAACACCGGGGAGCTGTTTTTT.

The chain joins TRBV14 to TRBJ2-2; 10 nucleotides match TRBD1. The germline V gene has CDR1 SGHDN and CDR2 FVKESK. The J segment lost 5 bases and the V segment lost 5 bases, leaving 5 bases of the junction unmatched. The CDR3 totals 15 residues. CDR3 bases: TGTGCCAGCAGCAAGACAGGGGGCCCTACCGGGGAGCTGTTTTTT. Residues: CASSKTGGPTGELFF.

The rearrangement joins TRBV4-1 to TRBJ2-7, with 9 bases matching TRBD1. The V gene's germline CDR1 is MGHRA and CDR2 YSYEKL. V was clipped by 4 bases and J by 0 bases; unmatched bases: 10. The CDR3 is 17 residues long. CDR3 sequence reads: CASSPRGGQGISYEQYF. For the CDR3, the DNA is TGCGCCAGCAGCCCCCGAGGGGGACAGGGAATCTCCTACGAGCAGTACTTC.

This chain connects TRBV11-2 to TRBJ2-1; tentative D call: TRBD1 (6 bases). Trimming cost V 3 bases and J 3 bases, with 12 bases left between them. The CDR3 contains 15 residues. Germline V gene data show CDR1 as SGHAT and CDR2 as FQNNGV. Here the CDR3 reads CASSFDRNLYNEQFF. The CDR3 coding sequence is TGTGCCAGCAGCTTCGACAGGAACCTCTACAATGAGCAGTTCTTC. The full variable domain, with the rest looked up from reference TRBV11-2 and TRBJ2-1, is EAGVAQSPRYKIIEKRQSVAFWCNPISGHATLYWYQQILGQGPKLLIQFQNNGVVDDSQLPKDRFSAERLKGVDSTLKIQPAKLEDSAVYLCASSFDRNLYNEQFFGPGTRLTVL.

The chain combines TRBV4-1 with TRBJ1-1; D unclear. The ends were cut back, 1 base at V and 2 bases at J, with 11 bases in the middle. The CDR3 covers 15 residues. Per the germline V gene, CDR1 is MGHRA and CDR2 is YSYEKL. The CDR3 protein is CASSQVSPTNTEAFF. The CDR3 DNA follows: TGCGCCAGCAGCCAAGTTTCCCCTACCAACACTGAAGCTTTCTTT.

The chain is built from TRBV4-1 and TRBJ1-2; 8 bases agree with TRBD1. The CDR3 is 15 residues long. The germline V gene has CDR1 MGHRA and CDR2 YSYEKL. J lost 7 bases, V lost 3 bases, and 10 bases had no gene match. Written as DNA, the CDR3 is TGCGCCAGCAGCCAGACTGCAGGGGGCGCGAGTGGCTACACCTTC. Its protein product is CASSQTAGGASGYTF.

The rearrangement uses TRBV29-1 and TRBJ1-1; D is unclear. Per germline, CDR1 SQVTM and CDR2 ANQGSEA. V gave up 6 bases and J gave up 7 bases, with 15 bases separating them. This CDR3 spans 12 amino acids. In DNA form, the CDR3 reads TGCAGCGTCCAGGCGGGAGAAATTGAAGCTTTCTTT. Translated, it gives CSVQAGEIEAFF.

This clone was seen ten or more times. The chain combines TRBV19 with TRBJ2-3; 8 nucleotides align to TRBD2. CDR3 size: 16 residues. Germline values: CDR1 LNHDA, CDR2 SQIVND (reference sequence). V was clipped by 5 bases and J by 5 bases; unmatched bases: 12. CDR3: CASSGVSGVGQDTQYF. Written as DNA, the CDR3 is TGTGCCAGTAGTGGCGTTAGCGGGGTCGGTCAAGATACGCAGTATTTT.

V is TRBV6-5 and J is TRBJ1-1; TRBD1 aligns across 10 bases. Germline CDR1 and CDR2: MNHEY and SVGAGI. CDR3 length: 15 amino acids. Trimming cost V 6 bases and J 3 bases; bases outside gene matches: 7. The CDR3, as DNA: TGTGCCAGCAGGCTCGGACAGGGGGAAGACACTGAAGCTTTCTTT. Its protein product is CASRLGQGEDTEAFF.

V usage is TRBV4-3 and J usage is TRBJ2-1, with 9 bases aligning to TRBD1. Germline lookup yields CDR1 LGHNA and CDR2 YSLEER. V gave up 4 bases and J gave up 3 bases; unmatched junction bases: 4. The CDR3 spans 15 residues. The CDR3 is CASSPDRGVYNEQFF. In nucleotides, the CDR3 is TGCGCCAGCAGCCCGGACAGGGGTGTCTACAATGAGCAGTTCTTC.

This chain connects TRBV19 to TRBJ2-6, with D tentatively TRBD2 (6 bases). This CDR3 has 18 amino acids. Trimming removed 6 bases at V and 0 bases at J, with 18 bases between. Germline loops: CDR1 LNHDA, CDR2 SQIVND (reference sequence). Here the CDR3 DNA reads TGTGCCAGTAGAATCCAATATCGGGACTCCTCTGGGGCCAACGTCCTGACTTTC. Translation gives CASRIQYRDSSGANVLTF.

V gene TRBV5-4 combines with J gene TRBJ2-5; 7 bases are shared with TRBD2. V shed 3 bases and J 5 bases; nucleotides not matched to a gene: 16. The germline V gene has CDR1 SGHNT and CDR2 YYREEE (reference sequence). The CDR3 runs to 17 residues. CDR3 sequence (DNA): TGTGCCAGCAGCTCGAGCGGGAAAGGACCTCTCTGGGAGACCCAGTACTTC. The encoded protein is CASSSSGKGPLWETQYF.

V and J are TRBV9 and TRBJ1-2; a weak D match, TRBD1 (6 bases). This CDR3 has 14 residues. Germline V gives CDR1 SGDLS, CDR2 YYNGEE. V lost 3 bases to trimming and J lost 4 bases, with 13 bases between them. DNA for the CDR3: TGTGCCAGCAGCGGGACAGCTTCCCCCTATGGCTACACCTTC. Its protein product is CASSGTASPYGYTF.